The present T cell receptor beta chain was sequenced within a study of OX40 agonist ivuxolimab in advanced cancers. Only in-frame clones appear in the TCRdb table, and some are missing; sequencing was by immunoSEQ multiplex PCR. Among 98,000 or so clones listed, roughly 95% were seen once. The CDR3 is 15 amino acids. The germline V and J ends were trimmed by 5 bases and 6 bases, with 17 bases remaining between them. Looked up from germline, CDR1 is MDHEN and CDR2 is SYDVKM. This receptor was taken from an adult with an advanced solid tumor such as melanoma, head and neck, liver or kidney cancer. The V and J genes are TRBV28 and TRBJ2-1; tentative D call: TRBD2 (6 bases). The source material was CD4+ or CD8+ T cells sorted from blood, sampled in a trial of the OX40 agonist ivuxolimab. In nucleotides, the CDR3 is TGTGCCAGCAGTCTCAGTGCGGGACCCTTCAATGAGCAGTTCTTC. Translated: CASSLSAGPFNEQFF. Complete variable domain (other parts from reference TRBV28 and TRBJ2-1): DVKVTQSSRYLVKRTGEKVFLECVQDMDHENMFWYRQDPGLGLRLIYFSYDVKMKEKGDIPEGYSVSREKKERFSLILESASTNQTSMYLCASSLSAGPFNEQFFGPGTRLTVL.